The TCR beta chain under discussion was sequenced for a study of T-cell memory formation after mild COVID-19 (dated by TCRdb to about 2021). For context, the study as a whole: Most TCR sequence clusters were specific to one of the two donors. In a couple of donors, T-cell clones that expanded and contracted after mild COVID-19 were followed by sequencing TCRalpha and TCRbeta repertoires longitudinally. Two young, previously healthy adult volunteers made up the cohort, one male and one female.

The instrument given in TCRdb is Illumina NovaSeq 6000. TCRalpha and TCRbeta cDNA libraries were constructed by 5'RACE with constant-segment primers, with sample barcodes and unique molecular identifiers being introduced. RNA was extracted from every sample with Trizol reagent. Libraries were amplified in two PCR steps, with a second sample barcode and Illumina TruSeq adapters added in the second step. Libraries were sequenced on an Illumina NovaSeq with 2 x 150 bp paired-end reads. Concerning the study's data processing: The reads were demultiplexed and collapsed into UMI-guided consensus sequences using migec v1.2.7. With mixcr v2.1.11, UMI consensuses were aligned to TRA and TRB V and J templates and assembled into clonotypes. Clonotypes were classified as expanded or contracted when called significant by both edgeR and NoisET, with noise models trained on biological replicates. edgeR calls used a false discovery rate-adjusted p below 0.01 and a log2 fold-change threshold of 1. As an exploratory analysis of dynamics, max-normalized trajectories of the 1000 most abundant clonotypes were examined with PCA combined with hierarchical clustering. Separately sequenced CD4+ and CD8+ repertoires were used to assign the CD4 or CD8 phenotype of responding clones. TCRdb ran its own pipeline on the public reads, namely fastp trimming at Q25 and MiXCR clone calling, and kept in-frame beta chains. All rows with the same CDR3 protein become a single entry with the most common DNA and genes. None of the V and J calls come from the authors' own analysis; TCRdb made them. Counted in this sample were around 470,000 distinct CDR3 sequences; 15% to 20% of them appeared once. About 8.1% of the sample rests with the top ten.

PBMCs were isolated by Ficoll-Paque density gradient centrifugation. On this clonotype itself: The antigen it recognizes is unknown. No much larger clonotype is one base removed from it; base qualities were not supplied.

The paper's findings and limits, for the study overall: Some responding clones were found in pre-infection memory, which suggests that pre-existing cross-reactive memory T cells took part in the SARS-CoV-2 response. Clones contracting from day 15 to 85 had balanced CD4/CD8 phenotypes, while a second wave expanding from day 15 to 37 was biased towards CD4+. SARS-CoV-2 specificity of the second-wave clones peaking on day 37 was not confirmed. Contracting CD4+ clones turned up mainly in the CM and EM memory subsets, whereas EMRA was where CD8+ clones were enriched. The study included only two mild cases, and larger cohorts that include severe cases with pre-infection samples were judged to be necessary.

The TCR comes from an adult woman who had mild COVID-19 (a few samples of this study predate the infection). The sample titles of this study are shuffled in the database, so cell type and time point are left out; the donor was told from shared clones. The specimen was PBMCs or a T cell subset sorted from them (not recorded which).

The nucleotide sequence is given as TGTGCCAGCAGCAATCAAGCGGGTCTTCGGTACGAGCAGTACTTC. Its protein reads: CASSNQAGLRYEQYF. This sequence uses TRBV7-9 and TRBJ2-7; D gene: possibly TRBD2, on 6 matching bases. The germline V gene (reference sequence) supplies CDR1 SEHNR and CDR2 FQNEAQ. CDR3 length: 15 amino acids, cysteine to phenylalanine. Only the CDR3 region is kept as DNA, spanning 45 bases read in frame from base 1. V gives up 5 bases and J gives up 4 bases, and the segment between their germline ends measures 18 bases.